A selection of T cell receptor beta chains follows, all from one sample in a study of T cell responses to AZD1222 COVID-19 vaccine. Generated by immunoSEQ multiplex PCR, the TCRdb table keeps only in-frame clones and is missing some. The sample shows some 110,000 clones, around 94% of them seen only once. The sequenced sample was peripheral blood, obtained on day 0 of AZD1222 vaccination. The receptors were sampled from an adult in good health. CDR3s include the opening cysteine and the closing phenylalanine or tryptophan. A D gene is named only where the DNA matches it firmly. Some rows have no size entry. The others give once, few or many, or a class for an expanded clone.

d_call,j_call,v_call,clone_size,cdr3_nt,cdr3_aa
NA,TRBJ2-2,TRBV5-1,NA,TGCGCCAGCAGCTTGAGGGTTGGTACCGGGGAGCTGTTTTTT,CASSLRVGTGELFF
NA,TRBJ1-6,TRBV27,NA,TGTGCCAGTAGAGCGGGGACTAATAATTCACCCCTCCACTTT,CASRAGTNNSPLHF
TRBD1,TRBJ2-3,TRBV5-6,NA,TGTGCCAGCAGCTTCGCGGACAGGGAAGTTACAGATACGCAGTATTTT,CASSFADREVTDTQYF
NA,TRBJ2-1,TRBV4-1,NA,TGCGCCAGCAGCCAAAGACAGGCCGATGAGCAGTTCTTC,CASSQRQADEQFF
NA,TRBJ2-6,TRBV28,NA,TGTGCCATCGGAAGGAGCTCTGGGGCCAACGTCCTGACTTTC,CAIGRSSGANVLTF
TRBD1,TRBJ1-5,TRBV18,NA,TGTGCCAGCTCATCAGGACAGGGGATGAGCAATCAGCCCCAGCATTTT,CASSSGQGMSNQPQHF
TRBD2,TRBJ2-3,TRBV5-6,NA,TGTGCCAGCAGCGCGGGACTAGCGGGAGGGTCTAGCACAGATACGCAGTATTTT,CASSAGLAGGSSTDTQYF
NA,TRBJ1-2,TRBV19,NA,TGTGCCAGTAGTATAGTCGCGGCAGAGAACTATGGCTACACCTTC,CASSIVAAENYGYTF
NA,TRBJ1-2,TRBV6-2/TRBV6-3,NA,TGTGCCAGCAGTTACGTCAGCAACTATGGCTACACCTTC,CASSYVSNYGYTF
NA,TRBJ2-2,TRBV11-3,NA,TGTGCCAGCAGCCCTCGCGGCCTCGGGGAGCTGTTTTTT,CASSPRGLGELFF
NA,TRBJ1-1,TRBV5-5,NA,TGTGCCAGCAGCGGCCGGTACAGTGCATTAGGGGGGAACACTGAAGCTTTCTTT,CASSGRYSALGGNTEAFF
TRBD2,TRBJ2-2,TRBV5-4,once,TGTGCCAGCAGCTCCCGAACGTGGACTAGCTCGAACACCGGGGAGCTGTTTTTT,CASSSRTWTSSNTGELFF
NA,TRBJ1-2,TRBV5-8,NA,TGTGCCAGCCCACGGTCGAGACGCTATGGCTACACCTTC,CASPRSRRYGYTF
NA,TRBJ1-1,TRBV4-3,NA,TGCGCCAGCAGCCAAGATAGCAAACAGGGATCTGAAGCTTTCTTT,CASSQDSKQGSEAFF
NA,TRBJ1-2,TRBV19,NA,TGTGCCAGTACCCCCGACAGACTAAGGGGTGGCTACACCTTC,CASTPDRLRGGYTF
TRBD1,TRBJ1-2,TRBV27,NA,TGTGCCAGCAGTTCGGGACAGGGGGCAAACTATGGCTACACCTTC,CASSSGQGANYGYTF
NA,TRBJ2-1,TRBV7-6,once,TGTGCCAGCGGGTTGGGGTCCGACAATGAGCAGTTCTTC,CASGLGSDNEQFF
NA,TRBJ1-5,TRBV10-3,NA,TGTGCCATCAGGCGGGACAGCAATCAGCCCCAGCATTTT,CAIRRDSNQPQHF
NA,TRBJ1-5,TRBV6-5,NA,TGTGCCAGCAGTTACTCGTACGGTCAGCCCCAGCATTTT,CASSYSYGQPQHF
TRBD1,TRBJ1-4,TRBV5-8,once,TGTGCCAGCAGCACATCAGGGGGCGCGGGTGAAAAACTGTTTTTT,CASSTSGGAGEKLFF
TRBD1,TRBJ1-4,TRBV5-8,NA,TGTGCCAGCAGCAGGACAGGGGCCCGCCTTGGTGAAAAACTGTTTTTT,CASSRTGARLGEKLFF
TRBD2,TRBJ2-3,TRBV9,NA,TGTGCCAGCGCCCGGACTAGCGGGTGGACAGATACGCAGTATTTT,CASARTSGWTDTQYF
TRBD2,TRBJ2-7,TRBV19,NA,TGTGCCAGTAGTATTTTCGGGGGGGCTCCCTACGAGCAGTACTTC,CASSIFGGAPYEQYF
NA,TRBJ1-1,TRBV30,NA,TGTGCCTGGAGCCAGGGCATGAGCACTGAAGCTTTCTTT,CAWSQGMSTEAFF
NA,TRBJ1-2,TRBV5-4,NA,TGTGCCAGCAGCTTGGTTACAGCCCGAGGCGACTATGGCTACACCTTC,CASSLVTARGDYGYTF
NA,TRBJ2-1,TRBV7-9,NA,TGTGCCAGCAGCTTAGCGCTTTTCTTC,CASSLALFF
NA,TRBJ1-5,TRBV9,few,TGTGCCAGCAGCGTAGGAGGAGGGTTAAATCAGCCCCAGCATTTT,CASSVGGGLNQPQHF
TRBD1,TRBJ2-5,TRBV6-1,once,TGTGCCAGCAGTGTGGAGTACGGACAGGGCGGGGAGACCCAGTACTTC,CASSVEYGQGGETQYF
NA,TRBJ1-3,TRBV18,NA,TGTGCCAACAAAAATCCGGGTTGGGGTATGGGGTCCACTGGAAACACCATATATTTT,CANKNPGWGMGSTGNTIYF
NA,TRBJ2-7,TRBV5-1,NA,TGCGCCAGCAGCTTTTCCCTTCGAATTCAGTCCGAGCAGTACTTC,CASSFSLRIQSEQYF
NA,TRBJ1-2,TRBV3-1/TRBV3-2,NA,TGTGCCAGCAGCCAATTAGCGGGGGCTAACTATGGCTACACCTTC,CASSQLAGANYGYTF
NA,TRBJ2-5,TRBV3-1/TRBV3-2,NA,TGTGCCAGCAGCCAAGATGGGCAGGGATGGGGGACCCAGTACTTC,CASSQDGQGWGTQYF
NA,TRBJ2-1,TRBV7-7,NA,TGTGCTAGCAGCTTAGAGGGTGGAATGGGGGCGGAGTCCTACAATGAGCAGTTCTTC,CASSLEGGMGAESYNEQFF
NA,TRBJ2-3,TRBV6-5,NA,TGTGCCAGCAGTTACGATGCAGATACGCAGTATTTT,CASSYDADTQYF
NA,TRBJ1-3,TRBV10-3,NA,TGTGCCATCAGTGAGCCGGGGCCACAGGTGAACCTTGGAAACACCATATATTTT,CAISEPGPQVNLGNTIYF
NA,TRBJ1-1,TRBV27,NA,TGTGCCAGCGGGGACACTGAAGCTTTCTTT,CASGDTEAFF
NA,TRBJ1-5,TRBV19,NA,TGTGCCAGTAGTTCAGATTTGGGGTTCTATAGCAATCAGCCCCAGCATTTT,CASSSDLGFYSNQPQHF
TRBD1,TRBJ2-6,TRBV5-1,NA,TGCGCCAGCAGCTTACAACAGGGGGTCAACGTCCTGACTTTC,CASSLQQGVNVLTF
TRBD1,TRBJ2-5,TRBV14,NA,TGTGCCAGCAGCCAAGGGGACAGAGACCAAGAGACCCAGTACTTC,CASSQGDRDQETQYF
NA,TRBJ1-2,TRBV5-5,NA,TGTGCCAGCAGCTTGTCGGTCGGGGAACATGGCTACACCTTC,CASSLSVGEHGYTF
TRBD1,TRBJ1-2,TRBV7-9,NA,TGTGCCAGCAGCCCAGTGGGACAGGGGGCGCGTGGCTACACCTTC,CASSPVGQGARGYTF